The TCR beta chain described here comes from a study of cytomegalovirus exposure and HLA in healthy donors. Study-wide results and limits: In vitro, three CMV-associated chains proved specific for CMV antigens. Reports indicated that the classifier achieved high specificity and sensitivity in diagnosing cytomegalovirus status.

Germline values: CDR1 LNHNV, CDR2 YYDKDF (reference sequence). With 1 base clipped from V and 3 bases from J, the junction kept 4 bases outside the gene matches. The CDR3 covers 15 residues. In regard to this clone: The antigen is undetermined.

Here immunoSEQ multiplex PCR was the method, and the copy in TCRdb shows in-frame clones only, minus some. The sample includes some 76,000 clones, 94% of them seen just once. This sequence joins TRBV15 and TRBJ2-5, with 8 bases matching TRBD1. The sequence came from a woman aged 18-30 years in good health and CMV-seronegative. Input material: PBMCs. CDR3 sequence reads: CATSRGTGIEETQYF. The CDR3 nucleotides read TGTGCCACCAGCAGAGGGACAGGGATTGAAGAGACCCAGTACTTC.